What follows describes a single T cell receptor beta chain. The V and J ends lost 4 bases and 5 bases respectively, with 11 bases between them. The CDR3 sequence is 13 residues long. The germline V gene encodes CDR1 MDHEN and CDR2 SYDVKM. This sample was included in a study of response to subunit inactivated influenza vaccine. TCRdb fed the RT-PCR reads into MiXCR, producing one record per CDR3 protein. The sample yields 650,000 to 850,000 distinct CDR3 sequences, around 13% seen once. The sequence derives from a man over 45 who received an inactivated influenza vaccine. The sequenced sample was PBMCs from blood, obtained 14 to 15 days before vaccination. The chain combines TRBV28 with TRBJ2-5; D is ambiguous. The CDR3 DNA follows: TGTGCCAGCAGTTCCGACCCTTCTGAGACCCAGTACTTC. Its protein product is CASSSDPSETQYF. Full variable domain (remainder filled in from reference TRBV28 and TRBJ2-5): DVKVTQSSRYLVKRTGEKVFLECVQDMDHENMFWYRQDPGLGLRLIYFSYDVKMKEKGDIPEGYSVSREKKERFSLILESASTNQTSMYLCASSSDPSETQYFGPGTRLLVL.